A single sample gave rise to the 22 T cell receptor beta chains below, sequenced in a study of cytomegalovirus exposure and HLA in healthy donors. The PCR employed 60 Vbeta primers together with 13 Jbeta primers. The data were produced by immunoSEQ multiplex PCR, yet TCRdb's version contains in-frame clones alone and is incomplete. The repertoire holds over 150,000 clones, 70% to 90% seen once, with about 7% in the top ten. Sequencing was carried out using PBMCs. The receptors come from a woman in her twenties or thirties in good health and CMV-seropositive.

The chain combines TRBV30 with TRBJ1-6, with no clear D. The CDR3 loop spans 13 amino acids. Germline assignment: CDR1 GTSNPN and CDR2 SVGIG (reference sequence). Between the trimmed V and J ends, which lost 2 bases and 10 bases, there was a span of 12 bases. CDR3 bases: TGTGCCTGGAGTTTACATAGAGGATCACCCCTCCACTTT. Translated: CAWSLHRGSPLHF. Full variable domain (remainder filled in from reference TRBV30 and TRBJ1-6): SQTIHQWPATLVQPVGSPLSLECTVEGTSNPNLYWYRQAAGRGLQLLFYSVGIGQISSEVPQNLSASRPQDRQFILSSKKLLLSDSGFYLCAWSLHRGSPLHFGNGTRLTVT.

V is TRBV6-6 and J is TRBJ2-1; 11 bases are a match to TRBD2. This CDR3 has 15 amino acids. V gave up 4 bases and J gave up 4 bases; unmatched junction bases: 3. CDR1 is MNHNY, CDR2 SVGAGI, per germline (reference sequence). The CDR3 DNA reads as TGTGCCAGCAGTTTGACTAGCGGGGTATACAATGAGCAGTTCTTC. It codes for CASSLTSGVYNEQFF.

V gene TRBV9 combines with J gene TRBJ2-7, with TRBD1 identical over 10 bases. The germline CDR1 and CDR2 sequences are SGDLS and YYNGEE. J lost 2 bases, V lost 0 bases, and 5 bases had no gene match. This CDR3 has 16 residues. CDR3 amino acids: CASSVAEDRGTYEQYF. The CDR3 DNA reads TGTGCCAGCAGCGTAGCCGAGGACAGGGGGACCTACGAGCAGTACTTC.

The chain combines TRBV5-1 with TRBJ2-3, with D tentatively TRBD1 (5 bases). Germline V gene sequence: CDR1 SGHRS, CDR2 YFSETQ. The CDR3 has 15 residues. Trimming removed 6 bases from V and 2 bases from J, with 16 bases in between. The DNA of the CDR3 is TGCGCCAGCACCTCTTGGGTAGGGGTCACAGATACGCAGTATTTT. This encodes CASTSWVGVTDTQYF.

The chain uses TRBV9 and TRBJ1-5, with D maybe TRBD1 (6 bases). Trimming removed 2 bases at V and 7 bases at J, with 16 bases between. The CDR3 consists of 15 residues. Germline V gene sequence: CDR1 SGDLS, CDR2 YYNGEE. CDR3 bases: TGTGCCAGCAGCGTGGGACAACGACCAGGGCAGCCCCAGCATTTT. Its protein product is CASSVGQRPGQPQHF.

This clone was seen once. J is TRBJ2-5 and V is TRBV29-1, with 7 positions matching TRBD1. CDR1 is SQVTM and CDR2 is ANQGSEA in the germline V gene. V gave up 7 bases and J gave up 0 bases; unmatched junction bases: 2. CDR3 length: 12 amino acids. The CDR3 coding sequence is TGCAGCGCCGGACAGGACCAAGAGACCCAGTACTTC. Translation gives CSAGQDQETQYF.

The rearrangement uses TRBV5-1 and TRBJ2-7, with a weak D call TRBD1 (6 bases). This CDR3 has 14 residues. From germline, CDR1 is SGHRS and CDR2 YFSETQ. Deletions cut 0 bases from V and 2 bases from J, with 9 bases between. The CDR3 DNA is TGCGCCAGCAGCTTGGAACAGGGTCCCTACGAGCAGTACTTC. Translated, it gives CASSLEQGPYEQYF.

The gene calls are TRBV27 and TRBJ1-5, with 8 bases fitting TRBD1. This CDR3 is 14 amino acids long. The junction had 6 bases not matched to a gene; V was cut back by 6 bases and J by 5 bases. Germline assignment: CDR1 MNHEY and CDR2 SMNVEV (reference sequence). This chain's CDR3 is CASSYTGGHQPQHF. The CDR3 nucleotides read TGTGCCAGCAGCTACACAGGGGGACATCAGCCCCAGCATTTT.

This chain links TRBV5-1 with TRBJ2-5, with 10 nucleotides matching TRBD2. V shed 0 bases and J 2 bases; nucleotides not matched to a gene: 7. There are 17 residues in the CDR3. Per germline, CDR1 SGHRS and CDR2 YFSETQ. CDR3 loop: CASSLGLAGASQETQYF. Here the CDR3 DNA reads TGCGCCAGCAGCTTGGGGCTAGCGGGGGCCTCTCAAGAGACCCAGTACTTC.

This clone was observed a few times. The V call is TRBV5-6, the J call TRBJ2-3; tentative D call: TRBD1 (6 bases). V dropped 1 base and J dropped 6 bases, with 15 bases sitting between them. The CDR3 loop spans 15 amino acids. Germline loops: CDR1 SGHDT, CDR2 YYEEEE. CDR3 DNA sequence: TGTGCCAGCAGCTTGCAGGGGAGAACCTCGGATACGCAGTATTTT. The encoded protein is CASSLQGRTSDTQYF.

The chain has TRBV2 and TRBJ1-5, with D tentatively TRBD1 (6 bases). The V gene's germline CDR1 is SNHLY and CDR2 FYNNEI. The CDR3 is 13 amino acids. V lost 8 bases, J lost 3 bases, and 11 bases lay in between. The CDR3 reads CASCWDNNQPQHF. In nucleotides, the CDR3 is TGTGCCAGCTGTTGGGACAACAATCAGCCCCAGCATTTT.

The genes are TRBV5-6 and TRBJ1-1; D remains unclear. The CDR3 contains 11 residues. V lost 2 bases and J 3 bases, leaving 2 bases between the germline ends. Germline V lookup: CDR1 SGHDT, CDR2 YYEEEE. DNA of the CDR3: TGTGCCAGCAGCTTCTACACTGAAGCTTTCTTT. Residues: CASSFYTEAFF.

V gene TRBV29-1 combines with J gene TRBJ1-2; tentative D call: TRBD1 (6 bases). The V end lost 6 bases, the J end lost 4 bases, and 15 bases lay between the germline ends. The V gene's germline CDR1 is SQVTM and CDR2 ANQGSEA. This CDR3 is 13 amino acids long. The CDR3 bases are TGCAGCGTCGAGGGGGGGGCATTCTATGGCTACACCTTC. It specifies CSVEGGAFYGYTF.

This chain uses TRBV10-3 with TRBJ2-2; D is possibly TRBD1 (5 bases). V was shortened by 3 bases and J by 2 bases, with 10 bases between the two germline ends. The CDR3 is 15 amino acids. Germline loops: CDR1 ENHRY, CDR2 SYGVKD. The CDR3 DNA reads TGTGCCATCAGTGATAGGGGCCCCAACACCGGGGAGCTGTTTTTT. This gives the protein CAISDRGPNTGELFF.

The chain carries TRBV5-4 and TRBJ2-5; D gene unclear. Germline lookup yields CDR1 SGHNT and CDR2 YYREEE (reference sequence). Trimming stripped 2 bases from V and 3 bases from J, with 11 bases between. The CDR3 loop spans 14 amino acids. The DNA for the CDR3 is TGTGCCAGCAGCTTTTTGGCAGGAAAAGAGACCCAGTACTTC. It yields the protein CASSFLAGKETQYF. Complete variable domain (other parts from reference TRBV5-4 and TRBJ2-5): ETGVTQSPTHLIKTRGQQVTLRCSSQSGHNTVSWYQQALGQGPQFIFQYYREEENGRGNFPPRFSGLQFPNYSSELNVNALELDDSALYLCASSFLAGKETQYFGPGTRLLVL.

This rearrangement joins TRBV5-4 to TRBJ2-4, with a possible D match to TRBD1 (5 bases). Trimming took 5 bases from V and 4 from J, leaving 22 bases between them. The CDR3 is 17 residues long. The V gene's germline CDR1 is SGHNT and CDR2 YYREEE (reference sequence). CDR3 coding DNA: TGTGCCAGCAGTTCTTCCACAGGATTCGCCTCAAAAAACATTCAGTACTTC. Its protein product is CASSSSTGFASKNIQYF.

The count of this clone is one. The chain combines TRBV29-1 with TRBJ2-7; 7 positions match TRBD2. Germline V gives CDR1 SQVTM, CDR2 ANQGSEA. The V gene end was trimmed by 4 bases and the J gene end by 3 bases; junction bases not matched to a gene: 9. CDR3 length: 14 amino acids. CDR3: CSVGWGLTFYEQYF. The CDR3 DNA reads TGCAGCGTTGGCTGGGGACTAACCTTCTACGAGCAGTACTTC.

The V call is TRBV5-1, the J call TRBJ1-1, with 9 bases matching TRBD1. Germline CDR1 SGHRS, CDR2 YFSETQ. This CDR3 is 15 amino acids long. Trimming removed 3 bases from V and 5 bases from J; junction bases left unmatched: 8. CDR3: CASSWRQGGRTEAFF. The CDR3 bases are TGCGCCAGCAGCTGGCGACAGGGGGGGCGGACTGAAGCTTTCTTT.

The chain is built from TRBV5-4 and TRBJ2-2; 9 positions agree with TRBD2. With V trimmed by 4 bases and J by 4 bases, 8 bases remained unmatched. Germline values: CDR1 SGHNT, CDR2 YYREEE (reference sequence). The CDR3 loop spans 16 amino acids. This CDR3 is CASSPPSGDRTGELFF. CDR3 nucleotides: TGTGCCAGCAGCCCTCCTAGCGGGGACCGCACCGGGGAGCTGTTTTTT. The complete variable domain, with remaining parts taken from reference TRBV5-4 and TRBJ2-2, reads ETGVTQSPTHLIKTRGQQVTLRCSSQSGHNTVSWYQQALGQGPQFIFQYYREEENGRGNFPPRFSGLQFPNYSSELNVNALELDDSALYLCASSPPSGDRTGELFFGEGSRLTVL.

The genes are TRBV7-9 and TRBJ2-2, with 7 bases matching TRBD1. Germline lookup yields CDR1 SEHNR and CDR2 FQNEAQ (reference sequence). CDR3 length: 14 amino acids. V gave up 5 bases and J gave up 5 bases; unmatched junction bases: 5. CDR3 sequence: CASSRQGETGELFF. The CDR3 region has the DNA TGTGCCAGCAGCCGGCAGGGGGAGACCGGGGAGCTGTTTTTT.

V is TRBV7-9 and J is TRBJ1-6; a weak D match, TRBD1 (6 bases). Trimming stripped 9 bases from V and 5 bases from J, with 23 bases between. From germline, CDR1 is SEHNR and CDR2 FQNEAQ (reference sequence). CDR3 length: 17 residues. CDR3 nucleotide sequence: TGTGCCAGTCTGAGCTCCCCCCCCGGACAGAATAATTCACCCCTCCACTTT. Translation gives CASLSSPPGQNNSPLHF.

This chain links TRBV9 with TRBJ1-1, with a weak D call TRBD1 (5 bases). Germline-derived CDR1 and CDR2 are SGDLS and YYNGEE. The V end lost 1 base, the J end lost 3 bases, and 10 bases lay between the germline ends. The CDR3 runs 14 residues. The chain's CDR3 is CASSVRGTDTEAFF. The CDR3 DNA reads as TGTGCCAGCAGCGTAAGGGGAACGGACACTGAAGCTTTCTTT.